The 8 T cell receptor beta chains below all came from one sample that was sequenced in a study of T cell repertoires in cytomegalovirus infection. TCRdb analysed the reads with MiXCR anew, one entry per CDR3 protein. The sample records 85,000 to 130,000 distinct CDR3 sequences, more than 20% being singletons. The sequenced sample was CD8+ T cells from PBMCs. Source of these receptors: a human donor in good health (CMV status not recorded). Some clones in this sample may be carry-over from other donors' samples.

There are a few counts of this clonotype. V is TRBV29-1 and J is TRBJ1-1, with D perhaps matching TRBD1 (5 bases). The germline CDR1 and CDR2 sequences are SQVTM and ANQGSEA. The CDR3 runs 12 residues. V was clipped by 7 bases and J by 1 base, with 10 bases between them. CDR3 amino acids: CSANQGNTEAFF. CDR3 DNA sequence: TGCAGCGCAAACCAGGGGAACACTGAAGCTTTCTTT.

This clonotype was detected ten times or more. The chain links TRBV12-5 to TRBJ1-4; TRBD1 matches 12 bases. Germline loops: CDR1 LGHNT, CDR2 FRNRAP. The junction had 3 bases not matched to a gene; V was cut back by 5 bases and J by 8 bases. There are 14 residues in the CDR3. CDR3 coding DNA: TGTGCTAGTGGTGTCGGGACAGGGGGCGAAAAACTGTTTTTT. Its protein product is CASGVGTGGEKLFF.

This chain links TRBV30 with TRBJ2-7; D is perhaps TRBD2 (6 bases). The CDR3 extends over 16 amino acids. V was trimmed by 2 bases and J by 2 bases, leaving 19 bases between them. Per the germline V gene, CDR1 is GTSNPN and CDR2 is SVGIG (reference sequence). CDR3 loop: CAWSPTEGRRAYEQYF. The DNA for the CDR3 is TGTGCCTGGAGTCCAACAGAGGGAAGGAGGGCCTACGAGCAGTACTTC.

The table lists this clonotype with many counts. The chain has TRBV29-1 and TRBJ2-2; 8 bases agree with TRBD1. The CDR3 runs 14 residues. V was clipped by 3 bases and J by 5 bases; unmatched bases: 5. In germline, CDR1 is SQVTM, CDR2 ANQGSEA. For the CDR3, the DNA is TGCAGCGTTGAGGCAGGGGGCGAGACCGGGGAGCTGTTTTTT. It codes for CSVEAGGETGELFF.

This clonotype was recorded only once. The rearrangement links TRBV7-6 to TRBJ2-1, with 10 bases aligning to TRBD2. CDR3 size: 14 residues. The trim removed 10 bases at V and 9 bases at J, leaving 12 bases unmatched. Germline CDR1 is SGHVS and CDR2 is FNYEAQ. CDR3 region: CATSKRGGGSEQFF. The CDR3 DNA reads TGTGCCACCTCTAAGCGGGGGGGTGGGAGTGAGCAGTTCTTC.

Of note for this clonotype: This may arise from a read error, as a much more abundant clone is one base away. The CDR3 sequence: CPSSPTGVMNTEAFF. The CDR3, as DNA: TGTCCCAGCAGCCCGACAGGGGTCATGAACACTGAAGCTTTCTTT. The chain recombines TRBV12-3 or TRBV12-4 with TRBJ1-1; 8 bases line up with TRBD1. The CDR3 covers 15 residues.

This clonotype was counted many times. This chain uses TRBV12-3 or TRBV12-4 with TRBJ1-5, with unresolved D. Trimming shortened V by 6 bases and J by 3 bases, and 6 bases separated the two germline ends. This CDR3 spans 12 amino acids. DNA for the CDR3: TGTGCCAGCAGCGTGCCCAATCAGCCCCAGCATTTT. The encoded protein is CASSVPNQPQHF.

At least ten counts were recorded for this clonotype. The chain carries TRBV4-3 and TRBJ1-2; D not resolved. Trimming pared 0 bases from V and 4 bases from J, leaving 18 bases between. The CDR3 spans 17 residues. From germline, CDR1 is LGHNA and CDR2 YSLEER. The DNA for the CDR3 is TGCGCCAGCAGCCAAGACCAAAACAGTCTCGATAGCTATGGCTACACCTTC. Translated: CASSQDQNSLDSYGYTF.